This is a list of T cell receptor beta chains from one sample in a study of shared clonotypes between healthy human individuals. Repertoires were generated with immunoSEQ multiplex PCR, while TCRdb's copy carries only in-frame clones and drops some. Of about 800,000 clones detected, 96% appear once; the ten largest clones hold under 0.3%. Sequenced input: naive CD8+ T cells sorted from blood. These receptors were collected from a man aged 25-45 years in good health. Each CDR3 is given with its conserved first and last residue. D genes are given only for firm matches. A clone size is listed for some rows: how often the clone was seen (once, few, many), or a class if it is expanded.

>TRBD2|TRBV6-4|.|TRBJ2-3
TGTGCCAGCAGTGAATACCCCTCAGCGGGAGGACCCACAGATACGCAGTATTTT
CASSEYPSAGGPTDTQYF
>TRBD2|TRBV5-6|.|TRBJ2-7
TGTGCCAGCAGCTTGGCCTCGGGACTAGCGGGAGTGTCGAACTTC
CASSLASGLAGVSNF
>.|TRBV9|.|TRBJ2-3
TGTGCCAGCAGCCCAGGGGCATCCACAGATACGCAGTATTTT
CASSPGASTDTQYF
>.|TRBV5-1|.|TRBJ2-3
TGCGCCAGCAGCTTGGATGGGTGGGAGGGCACAGATACGCAGTATTTT
CASSLDGWEGTDTQYF
>TRBD2|TRBV7-9|.|TRBJ2-7
TGTGCCAGCAGACCCAGCGGGGGGTGGCACGAGCAGTACTTC
CASRPSGGWHEQYF
>.|TRBV7-8|.|TRBJ2-1
TGTGCCAGCAGCTTAGTGGCTGAGCAGTTCTTC
CASSLVAEQFF
>.|TRBV7-9|.|TRBJ2-3
TGTGCCAGCAGCCTACTTTGGGGGGACAGCCTCACAGATACGCAGTATTTT
CASSLLWGDSLTDTQYF
>TRBD1|TRBV2|.|TRBJ1-5
TGTGCCAGCAGTTGGACAGGGAAGTATAGTAACAATCAGCCCCAGCATTTT
CASSWTGKYSNNQPQHF
>TRBD2|TRBV27|once|TRBJ2-5
TGTGCCAGCAGTCCGATAGCGGGACCCAACCAAGAGACCCAGTACTTC
CASSPIAGPNQETQYF
>TRBD2|TRBV10-3|.|TRBJ2-1
TGTGCCACCCATTATGAGCGGGGAAGCTCCTACAATGAGCAGTTCTTC
CATHYERGSSYNEQFF
>.|TRBV21-1|.|TRBJ2-3
TGTGCCAGCAGCAACTGGGGGACTAGCGGGACGGAAGATACGCAGTATTTT
CASSNWGTSGTEDTQYF
>.|TRBV29-1|.|TRBJ2-7
TGCAGCGTTGAAGGGACAGCAAGCTCCTACGAGCAGTACTTC
CSVEGTASSYEQYF
>TRBD2|TRBV6-5|once|TRBJ2-1
TGTGCCAGCAGTTGGACTAGCGGGAGCTATGAGCAGTTCTTC
CASSWTSGSYEQFF
>TRBD2|TRBV27|.|TRBJ2-7
TGTGCCAGCAGTCTAACTGAACTAGCGGGAATCCACGAGCAGTACTTC
CASSLTELAGIHEQYF
>.|TRBV19|.|TRBJ1-5
TGTGCCAGTACCCACCAGCTCTCAAATCAGCCCCAGCATTTT
CASTHQLSNQPQHF
>TRBD2|TRBV7-3|.|TRBJ2-1
TGTGCCAGCAGCTTAGTCCCTAGCGGGAGGAATGAGCAGTTCTTC
CASSLVPSGRNEQFF
>.|TRBV6-5|.|TRBJ1-5
TGTGCCAGCAGCACCGGGGCAAAGTTAAATCAGCCCCAGCATTTT
CASSTGAKLNQPQHF
>.|TRBV11-3|.|TRBJ2-1
TGTGCCAGCAGCTCAAACCCGGACCCTATCTACAATGAGCAGTTCTTC
CASSSNPDPIYNEQFF
>TRBD1|TRBV4-1|.|TRBJ2-1
TGCGCCAGCAGCCAAGTATTAGGACAGGGATACAATGAGCAGTTCTTC
CASSQVLGQGYNEQFF
>.|TRBV10-3|.|TRBJ2-1
TGTGCCATCAGTGATGGGAGTCCCTACAATGAGCAGTTCTTC
CAISDGSPYNEQFF
>.|TRBV6-6|.|TRBJ1-1
TGTGCCAGCAGCCCTGTTAACACTGAAGCTTTCTTT
CASSPVNTEAFF
>.|TRBV9|.|TRBJ2-1
TGTGCCAGCAGCGTAGGTAAAGGGTTTTACAATGAGCAGTTCTTC
CASSVGKGFYNEQFF
>.|TRBV6-6|.|TRBJ1-4
TGTGCCAGCAGTCCCCTGGTGGCCACTAATGAAAAACTGTTTTTT
CASSPLVATNEKLFF
>.|TRBV14|.|TRBJ2-3
TGTGCCAGCAGCCAAGGGCGGGACCTCGGTAACACAGATACGCAGTATTTT
CASSQGRDLGNTDTQYF
>.|TRBV20-1|.|TRBJ1-2
TGCAGTGCTAGAGACGCAGAGGGCTACACCTTC
CSARDAEGYTF
>TRBD2|TRBV7-9|.|TRBJ2-7
TGTGCCAGCAGCTTCTCTCTAGCGGGAGGGCCCTACGAGCAGTACTTC
CASSFSLAGGPYEQYF
>TRBD1|TRBV7-6|.|TRBJ1-1
TGTGCCAGCAGCTTAGGAACAGGGGTCATGAACACTGAAGCTTTCTTT
CASSLGTGVMNTEAFF
>TRBD1|TRBV7-2|.|TRBJ2-1
TGTGCCAGCAGGTTGACCGGGACAGGGGGCAATGAGCAGTTCTTC
CASRLTGTGGNEQFF
>.|TRBV6-5|.|TRBJ1-2
TGTGCCAGCAGAGCCCAGGGATTGGGCTATGGCTACACCTTC
CASRAQGLGYGYTF
>.|TRBV28|.|TRBJ2-1
TGTGCCAGCAGTTTCCTCAGTGAGCAGTTCTTC
CASSFLSEQFF
>.|TRBV6-5|.|TRBJ2-5
TGTGCCAGCAGTTTCGGACAGACCCAAGAGACCCAGTACTTC
CASSFGQTQETQYF
>TRBD2|TRBV12-5|.|TRBJ2-7
TGTGCTAGTGGTGATGGCTCCAGCGGGAGGGCCTACGAGCAGTACTTC
CASGDGSSGRAYEQYF
>.|TRBV27|.|TRBJ2-7
TGTGCCAGCAGTTTAAATGGACTGCGGGAGCAGTACTTC
CASSLNGLREQYF
>TRBD2|TRBV11-3|.|TRBJ2-1
TGTGCCAGCAGCCCTCGGACTAGCGGGAGCTACTACAATGAGCAGTTCTTC
CASSPRTSGSYYNEQFF
>.|TRBV7-6|.|TRBJ2-7
TGTGCCAGCACCATCGGACAGACTTCGGACGAGCAGTACTTC
CASTIGQTSDEQYF
>TRBD2|TRBV18|.|TRBJ2-3
TGTGCCAGCTCATCTACTAGCGGGATGGGAGATACGCAGTATTTT
CASSSTSGMGDTQYF
>TRBD1|TRBV29-1|.|TRBJ2-7
TGCAGCGTATTCGTGACAGGGGGATTCTCCTACGAGCAGTACTTC
CSVFVTGGFSYEQYF
>TRBD1|TRBV10-2|.|TRBJ2-7
TGCGCCAGCGACGAAAATGACAGGGTCCACGAGCAGTACTTC
CASDENDRVHEQYF
>TRBD1|TRBV12-5|.|TRBJ2-3
TGTGCTAGTGGTCCGGGACAGGGGAGAGATACGCAGTATTTT
CASGPGQGRDTQYF
>.|TRBV7-9|once|TRBJ1-3
TGTGCCAGCAGCTTACTGGGGGGACTAAGCGCTGGAAACACCATATATTTT
CASSLLGGLSAGNTIYF
>.|TRBV10-1|.|TRBJ2-3
TGCGCCAGCAGTGAAGGTAGAACCACAGATACGCAGTATTTT
CASSEGRTTDTQYF
>.|TRBV6-1|.|TRBJ2-5
TGTGCCAGCAGTGAACAGAGTGCGACCCAGTACTTC
CASSEQSATQYF
>.|TRBV6-5|.|TRBJ1-2
TGTGCCAGCAGTTACGTCGGGGATCGTGGCTACACCTTC
CASSYVGDRGYTF
>TRBD2|TRBV6-5|once|TRBJ2-7
TGTGCCAGCAGCTACGGGACTAGCGAGTACGAGCAGTACTTC
CASSYGTSEYEQYF
>.|TRBV6-1|once|TRBJ2-7
TGTGCCAGCAGTGAAGGGACGCCGGCCTACGAGCAGTACTTC
CASSEGTPAYEQYF
>.|TRBV19|.|TRBJ2-7
TGTGCCAGTAGTGGACCGAAAGCCAACAGGGATTGGTCCTACGAGCAGTACTTC
CASSGPKANRDWSYEQYF
>.|TRBV9|.|TRBJ2-5
TGTGCCAGCAGCGTAGAGGGCTTGGGGCAAGAGACCCAGTACTTC
CASSVEGLGQETQYF
>.|TRBV5-1|.|TRBJ1-1
TGCGCCAGCAGCCCGGACACGTTCAACACTGAAGCTTTCTTT
CASSPDTFNTEAFF
>.|TRBV9|.|TRBJ2-2
TGTGCCAGCAGACTCGGGACCGGGGAGCTGTTTTTT
CASRLGTGELFF
>.|TRBV29-1|.|TRBJ2-7
TGCAGCGTTGAGAGCGGGTCCTCCTACGAGCAGTACTTC
CSVESGSSYEQYF
>.|TRBV18|.|TRBJ2-2
TGTGCCAGCTCACCAACGGGGGGCCGAGGGGACACCGGGGAGCTGTTTTTT
CASSPTGGRGDTGELFF
>TRBD2|TRBV10-3|.|TRBJ2-5
TGTGCCATCAGTGAACCCAGCGGGAGGTACCAAGAGACCCAGTACTTC
CAISEPSGRYQETQYF
>.|TRBV28|.|TRBJ2-1
TGTGCCAGCAGTTTCCCCAGTAGTTCCAATGAGCAGTTCTTC
CASSFPSSSNEQFF
>TRBD1|TRBV6-1|.|TRBJ2-5
TGTGCCAGCAGTGACGGGACAGGGTCGGGTGAGACCCAGTACTTC
CASSDGTGSGETQYF
>TRBD1|TRBV5-1|.|TRBJ1-1
TGCGCCAGCAGCCAGGGGGGGACTGAAGCTTTCTTT
CASSQGGTEAFF
>.|TRBV5-4|once|TRBJ1-2
TGTGCCACCGAAGTGCAGGATAATATGAACTATGGCTACACCTTC
CATEVQDNMNYGYTF
>TRBD2|TRBV27|few|TRBJ2-1
TGTGCCAGCAGCGGGGGGGGTAGACGCGATGAGCAGTTCTTC
CASSGGGRRDEQFF